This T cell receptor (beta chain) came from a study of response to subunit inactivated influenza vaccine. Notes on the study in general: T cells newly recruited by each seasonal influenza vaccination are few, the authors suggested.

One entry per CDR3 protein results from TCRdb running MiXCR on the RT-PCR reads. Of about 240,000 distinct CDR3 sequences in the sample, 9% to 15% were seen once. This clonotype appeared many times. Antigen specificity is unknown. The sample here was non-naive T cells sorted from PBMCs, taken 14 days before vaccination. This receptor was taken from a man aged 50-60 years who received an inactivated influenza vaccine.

The CDR3 bases are TGTGCCAGCAGGTCTGGACAGTCGCAAGTGCAGTTCTTC. It codes for CASRSGQSQVQFF. This chain connects TRBV2 to TRBJ2-1, with a weak D call TRBD1 (6 bases). The CDR3 contains 13 residues. Looked up from germline, CDR1 is SNHLY and CDR2 is FYNNEI. V was cut by 6 bases and J by 12 bases, with 18 bases left in between.